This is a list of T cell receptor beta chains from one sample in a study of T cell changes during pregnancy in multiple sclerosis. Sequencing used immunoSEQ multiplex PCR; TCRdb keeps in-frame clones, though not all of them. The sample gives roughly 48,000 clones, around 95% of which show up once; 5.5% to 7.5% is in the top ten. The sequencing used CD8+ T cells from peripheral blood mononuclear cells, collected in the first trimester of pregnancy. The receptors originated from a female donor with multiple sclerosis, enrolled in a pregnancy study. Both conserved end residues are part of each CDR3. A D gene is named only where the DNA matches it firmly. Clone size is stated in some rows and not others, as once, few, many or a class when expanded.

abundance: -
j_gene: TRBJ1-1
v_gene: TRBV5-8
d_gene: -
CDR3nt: TGTGCCAGCAGCTTGGGACAGGTGAACACTGAAGCTTTCTTT
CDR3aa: CASSLGQVNTEAFF

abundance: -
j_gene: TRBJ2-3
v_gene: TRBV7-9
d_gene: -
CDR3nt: TGTGCCAGCAGCTCCCGGGACACTGCCCTGGGTACGCAGTATTTT
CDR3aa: CASSSRDTALGTQYF

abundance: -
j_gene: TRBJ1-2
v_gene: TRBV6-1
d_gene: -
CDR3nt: TGTGCCAGCAGTGGGCTCTATGGCTACACCTTC
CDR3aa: CASSGLYGYTF

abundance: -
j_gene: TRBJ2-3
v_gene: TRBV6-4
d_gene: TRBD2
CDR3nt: TGTGCCAGCAGTGAACTAGCGGGCAGCACAGATACGCAGTATTTT
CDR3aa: CASSELAGSTDTQYF

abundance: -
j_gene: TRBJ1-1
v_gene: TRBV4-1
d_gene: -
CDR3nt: TGCGCCAGCAGGGTCGGCCCGGGGATTAACACTGAAGCTTTCTTT
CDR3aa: CASRVGPGINTEAFF

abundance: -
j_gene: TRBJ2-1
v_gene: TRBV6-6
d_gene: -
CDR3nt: TGTGCCAGCAGTTACTTGGGAGATGAGCAGTTCTTC
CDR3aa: CASSYLGDEQFF

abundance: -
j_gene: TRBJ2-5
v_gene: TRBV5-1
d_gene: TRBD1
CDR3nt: TGCGCCAGCAGCCCCGGTGGACAGGCGGAAATACAAGAGACCCAGTACTTC
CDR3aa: CASSPGGQAEIQETQYF

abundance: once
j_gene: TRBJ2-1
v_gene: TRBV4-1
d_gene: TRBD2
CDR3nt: TGCGCCAGCAGCCAGGGACTAGCGGGAGTCTACAATGAGCAGTTCTTC
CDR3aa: CASSQGLAGVYNEQFF

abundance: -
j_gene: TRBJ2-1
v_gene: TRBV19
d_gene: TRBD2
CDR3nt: TGTGCCAGTAGTAGGACTAGCGGAGCCTACAATGAGCAGTTCTTC
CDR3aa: CASSRTSGAYNEQFF

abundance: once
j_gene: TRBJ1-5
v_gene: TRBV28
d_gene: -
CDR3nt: TGTGCCAGCAGCCCCGGGGGGCCCCAGCATTTT
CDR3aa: CASSPGGPQHF

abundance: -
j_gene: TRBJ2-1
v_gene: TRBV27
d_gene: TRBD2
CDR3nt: TGTGCCAGCAGTTATAGCGGGAGGGCCTACAATGAGCAGTTCTTC
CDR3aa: CASSYSGRAYNEQFF

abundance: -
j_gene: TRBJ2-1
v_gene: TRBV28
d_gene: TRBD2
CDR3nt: TGTGCCAGCAGCAGCGGGCGGGAGGGCCCCTACAATGAGCAGTTCTTC
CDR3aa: CASSSGREGPYNEQFF

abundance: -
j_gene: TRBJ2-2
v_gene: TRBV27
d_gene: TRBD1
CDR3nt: TGTGCCAGCAGTCCGAGGACAGGCTCGAGCACCGGGGAGCTGTTTTTT
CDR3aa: CASSPRTGSSTGELFF

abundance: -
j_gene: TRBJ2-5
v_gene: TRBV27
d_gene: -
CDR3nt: TGTGCCAGCAGTTTTAACGGCCAAGAGACCCAGTACTTC
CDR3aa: CASSFNGQETQYF

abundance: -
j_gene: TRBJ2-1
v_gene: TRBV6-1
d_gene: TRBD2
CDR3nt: TGTGCCAGCAGTCAGCGGGGGAGGATCGATGAGCAGTTCTTC
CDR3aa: CASSQRGRIDEQFF

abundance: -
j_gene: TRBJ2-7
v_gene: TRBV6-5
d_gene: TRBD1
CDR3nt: TGTGCCAGCAGTATTTTCAGGGGGAGCTCCTACGAGCAGTACTTC
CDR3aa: CASSIFRGSSYEQYF

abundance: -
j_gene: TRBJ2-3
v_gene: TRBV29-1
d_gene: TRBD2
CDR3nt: TGCAGCGTTGAACCAACCTGGATAGCGGGAGGAACGAGGGATACGCAGTATTTT
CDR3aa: CSVEPTWIAGGTRDTQYF

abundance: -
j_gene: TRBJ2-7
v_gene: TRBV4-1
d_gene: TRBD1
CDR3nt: TGCGCCAGTCGGAACCCGGGACAGCCCTACGAGCAGTACTTC
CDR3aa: CASRNPGQPYEQYF

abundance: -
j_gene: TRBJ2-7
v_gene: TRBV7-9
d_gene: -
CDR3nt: TGTGCCAGCAGCTACCCGACTAGACCCTACGAGCAGTACTTC
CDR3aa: CASSYPTRPYEQYF

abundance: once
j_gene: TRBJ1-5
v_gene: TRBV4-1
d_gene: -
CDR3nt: TGCGCCAGCAGCCAAGTGTCAGGTGGCAATCAGCCCCAGCATTTT
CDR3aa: CASSQVSGGNQPQHF

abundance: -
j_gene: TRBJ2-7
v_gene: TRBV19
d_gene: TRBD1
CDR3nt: TGTGCCAGTAGTGTAGGGACAGGGGCTTGGTACGAGCAGTACTTC
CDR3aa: CASSVGTGAWYEQYF

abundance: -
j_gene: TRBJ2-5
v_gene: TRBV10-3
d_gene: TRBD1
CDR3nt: TGTGCCATCAGCGACAGGGGGGCCCAGTACTTC
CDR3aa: CAISDRGAQYF

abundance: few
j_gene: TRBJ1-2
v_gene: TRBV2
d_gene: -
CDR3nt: TGTGCCAGCAGTGTGTTTTTCGGGGTGTTC
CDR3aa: CASSVFFGVF

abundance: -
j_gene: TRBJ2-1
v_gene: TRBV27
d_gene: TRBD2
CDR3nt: TGTGCCAGCAGGCGGGGGTCTATAAATGAGCAGTTCTTC
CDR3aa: CASRRGSINEQFF

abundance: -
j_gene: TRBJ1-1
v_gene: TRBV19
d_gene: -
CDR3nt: TGTGCCAGTAAACTTGGGGCAGAAGCTTTCTTT
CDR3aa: CASKLGAEAFF

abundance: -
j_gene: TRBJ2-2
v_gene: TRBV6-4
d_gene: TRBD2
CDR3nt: TGTGCCAGCAGTGACAGGACTAGCGGTCACACCGGGGAGCTGTTTTTT
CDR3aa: CASSDRTSGHTGELFF

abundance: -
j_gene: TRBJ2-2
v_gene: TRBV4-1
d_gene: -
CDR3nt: TGCGCCAGCAGCCATCGGAACACCGGGGAGCTGTTTTTT
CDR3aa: CASSHRNTGELFF

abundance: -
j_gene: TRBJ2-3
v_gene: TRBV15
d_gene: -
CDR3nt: TGTGCCACCAGCAAGTCGGGACTTGTTGGTACGCAGTATTTT
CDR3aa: CATSKSGLVGTQYF

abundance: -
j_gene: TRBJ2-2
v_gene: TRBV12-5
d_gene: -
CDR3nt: TGTGCTAGTGGTTCCCCCCTAGGGGAGCTGTTTTTT
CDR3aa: CASGSPLGELFF

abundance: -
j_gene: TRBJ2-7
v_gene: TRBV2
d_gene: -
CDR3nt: TGTGCCAGCAGTACGCCAACCAGACAGGACGAGCAGTACTTC
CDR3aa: CASSTPTRQDEQYF

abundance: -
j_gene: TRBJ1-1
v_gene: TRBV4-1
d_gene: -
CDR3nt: TGCGCCAGCAGCCAAGGGACTATTGAAGCTTTCTTT
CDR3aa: CASSQGTIEAFF